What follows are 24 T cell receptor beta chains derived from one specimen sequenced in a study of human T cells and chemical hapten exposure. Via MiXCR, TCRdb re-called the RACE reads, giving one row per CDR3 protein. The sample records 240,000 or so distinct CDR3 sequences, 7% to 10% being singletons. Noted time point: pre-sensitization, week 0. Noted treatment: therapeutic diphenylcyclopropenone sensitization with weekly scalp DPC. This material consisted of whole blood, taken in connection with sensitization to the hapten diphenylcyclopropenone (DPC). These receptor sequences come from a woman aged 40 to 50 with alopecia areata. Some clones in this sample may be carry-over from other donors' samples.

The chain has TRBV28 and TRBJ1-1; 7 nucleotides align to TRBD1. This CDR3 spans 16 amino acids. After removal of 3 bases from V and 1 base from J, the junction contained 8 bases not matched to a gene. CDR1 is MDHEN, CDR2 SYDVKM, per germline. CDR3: CASSFSGTVANTEAFF. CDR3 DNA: TGTGCCAGCAGTTTTTCAGGGACAGTTGCGAACACTGAAGCTTTCTTT.

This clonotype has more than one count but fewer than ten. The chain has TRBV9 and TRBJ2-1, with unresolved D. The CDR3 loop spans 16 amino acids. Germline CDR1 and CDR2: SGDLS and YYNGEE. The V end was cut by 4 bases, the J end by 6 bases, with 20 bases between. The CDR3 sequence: CASSNQLSPGGNEQFF. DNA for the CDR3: TGTGCCAGCAGCAACCAGCTCTCTCCGGGTGGCAATGAGCAGTTCTTC.

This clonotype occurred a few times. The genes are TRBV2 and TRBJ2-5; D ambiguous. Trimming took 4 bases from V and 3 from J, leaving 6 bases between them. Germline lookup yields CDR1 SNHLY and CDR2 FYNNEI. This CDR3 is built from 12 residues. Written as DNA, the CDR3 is TGTGCCAGCAGTGTCACGAAAGAGACCCAGTACTTC. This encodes CASSVTKETQYF. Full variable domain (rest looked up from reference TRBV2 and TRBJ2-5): EPEVTQTPSHQVTQMGQEVILRCVPISNHLYFYWYRQILGQKVEFLVSFYNNEISEKSEIFDDQFSVERPDGSNFTLKIRSTKLEDSAMYFCASSVTKETQYFGPGTRLLVL.

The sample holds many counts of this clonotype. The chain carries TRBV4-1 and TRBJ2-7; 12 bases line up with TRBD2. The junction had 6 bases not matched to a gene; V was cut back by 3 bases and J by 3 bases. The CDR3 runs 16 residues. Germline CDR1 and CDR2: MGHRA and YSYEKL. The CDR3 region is CASSHVGLAGSYEQYF. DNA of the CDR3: TGCGCCAGCAGCCACGTCGGACTAGCGGGAAGCTACGAGCAGTACTTC.

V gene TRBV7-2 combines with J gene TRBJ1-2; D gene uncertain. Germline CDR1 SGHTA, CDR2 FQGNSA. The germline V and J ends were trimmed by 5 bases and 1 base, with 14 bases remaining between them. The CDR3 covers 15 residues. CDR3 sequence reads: CASSPLTAGNYGYTF. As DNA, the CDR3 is TGTGCCAGCAGCCCCCTTACGGCGGGTAACTATGGCTACACCTTC.

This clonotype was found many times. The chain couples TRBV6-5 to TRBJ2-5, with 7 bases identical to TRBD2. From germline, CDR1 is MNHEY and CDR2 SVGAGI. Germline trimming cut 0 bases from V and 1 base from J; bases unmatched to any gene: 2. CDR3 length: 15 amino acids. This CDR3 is CASSYSAGSQETQYF. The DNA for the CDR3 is TGTGCCAGCAGTTACTCAGCGGGATCCCAAGAGACCCAGTACTTC.

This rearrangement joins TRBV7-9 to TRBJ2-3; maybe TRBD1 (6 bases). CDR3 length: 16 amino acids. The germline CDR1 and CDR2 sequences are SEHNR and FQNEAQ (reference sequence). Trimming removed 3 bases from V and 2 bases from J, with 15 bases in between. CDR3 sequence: CASSLGAGLLTDTQYF. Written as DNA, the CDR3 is TGTGCCAGCAGCTTGGGGGCCGGCCTCCTCACAGATACGCAGTATTTT.

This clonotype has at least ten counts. CDR3 DNA: TGTGCCAGCAGTATAGCGGGAAAATCCTACAATGAGCAGTTCTTC. Translation gives CASSIAGKSYNEQFF. V is TRBV11-3 and J is TRBJ2-1, with 8 bases lining up with TRBD2. The germline gives CDR1 SGHNT, CDR2 YENEEA. The CDR3 has 15 amino acids. Unmatched junction bases numbered 5, after V lost 6 bases and J lost 1 base.

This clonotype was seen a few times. The CDR3 nucleotides are TGTGCCAGCAGCTTGTCTAGCGCGTCCTACGAGCAGTACTTC. Protein: CASSLSSASYEQYF. V is TRBV7-2 and J is TRBJ2-7, with D possibly matching TRBD2 (6 bases). Per germline, CDR1 SGHTA and CDR2 FQGNSA. The CDR3 is 14 residues long. The V and J ends lost 3 bases and 1 base respectively, with 10 bases between them.

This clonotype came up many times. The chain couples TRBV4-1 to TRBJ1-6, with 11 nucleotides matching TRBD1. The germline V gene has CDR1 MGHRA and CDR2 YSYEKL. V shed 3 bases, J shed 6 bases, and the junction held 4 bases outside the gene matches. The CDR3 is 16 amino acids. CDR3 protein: CASSQTGTGGNSPLHF. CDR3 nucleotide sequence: TGCGCCAGCAGCCAGACCGGGACAGGGGGTAATTCACCCCTCCACTTT.

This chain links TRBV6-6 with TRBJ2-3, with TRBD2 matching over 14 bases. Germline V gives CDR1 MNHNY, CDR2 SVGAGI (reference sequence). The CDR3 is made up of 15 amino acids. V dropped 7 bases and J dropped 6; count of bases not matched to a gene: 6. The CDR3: CASTQGTSGSDTQYF. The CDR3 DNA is TGTGCCAGCACCCAAGGGACTAGCGGGAGTGATACGCAGTATTTT.

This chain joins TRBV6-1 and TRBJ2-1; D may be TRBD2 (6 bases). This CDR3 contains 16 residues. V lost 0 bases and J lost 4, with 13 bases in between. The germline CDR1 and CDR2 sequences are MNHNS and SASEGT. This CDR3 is CASSEAQQRAYNEQFF. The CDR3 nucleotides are TGTGCCAGCAGTGAAGCGCAACAGCGGGCGTACAATGAGCAGTTCTTC.

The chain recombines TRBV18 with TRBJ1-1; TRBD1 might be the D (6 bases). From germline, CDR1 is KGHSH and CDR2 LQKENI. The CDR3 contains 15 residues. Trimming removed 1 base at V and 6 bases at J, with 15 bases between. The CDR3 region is CASSPRAGVTAEAFF. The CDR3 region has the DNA TGTGCCAGCTCACCACGGGCAGGGGTAACGGCTGAAGCTTTCTTT.

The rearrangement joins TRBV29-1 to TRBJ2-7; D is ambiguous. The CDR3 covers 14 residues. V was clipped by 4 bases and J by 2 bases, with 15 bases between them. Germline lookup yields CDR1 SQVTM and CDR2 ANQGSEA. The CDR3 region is CSVGLLVGAYEQYF. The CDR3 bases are TGCAGCGTTGGTTTGTTGGTGGGCGCCTACGAGCAGTACTTC.

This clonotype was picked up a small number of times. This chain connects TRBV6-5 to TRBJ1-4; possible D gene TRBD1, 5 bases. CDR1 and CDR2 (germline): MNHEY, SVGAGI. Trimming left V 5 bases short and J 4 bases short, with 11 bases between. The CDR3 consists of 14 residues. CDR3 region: CASSRQLSNEKLFF. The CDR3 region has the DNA TGTGCCAGCAGTCGACAGCTGAGTAATGAAAAACTGTTTTTT.

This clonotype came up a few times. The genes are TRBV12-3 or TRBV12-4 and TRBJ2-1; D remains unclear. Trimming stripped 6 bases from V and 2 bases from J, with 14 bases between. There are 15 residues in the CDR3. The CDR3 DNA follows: TGTGCCAGCAGGGCCTCCTTAGGGCCCTACAATGAGCAGTTCTTC. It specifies CASRASLGPYNEQFF.

The CDR3 sequence is CASSTSPRDQPQHF. Written as DNA, the CDR3 is TGTGCCAGCTCAACCAGCCCTCGAGATCAGCCCCAGCATTTT. The chain employs TRBV18 and TRBJ1-5, with D hard to call. Germline CDR1 reads KGHSH; CDR2 reads LQKENI. The ends were cut back, 5 bases at V and 5 bases at J, with 13 bases in the middle. The CDR3 is 14 residues long.

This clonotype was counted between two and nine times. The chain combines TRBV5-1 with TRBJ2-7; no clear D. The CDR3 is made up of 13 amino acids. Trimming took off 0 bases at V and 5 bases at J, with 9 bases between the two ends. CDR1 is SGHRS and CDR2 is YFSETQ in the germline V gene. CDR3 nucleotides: TGCGCCAGCAGCTTGGCGGCAGACGACGAGCAGTACTTC. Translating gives CASSLAADDEQYF.

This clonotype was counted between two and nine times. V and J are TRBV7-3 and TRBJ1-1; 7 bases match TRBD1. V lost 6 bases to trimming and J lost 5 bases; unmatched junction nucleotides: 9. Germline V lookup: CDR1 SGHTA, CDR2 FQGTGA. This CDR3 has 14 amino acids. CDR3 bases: TGTGCCAGCAGTTACAGGGGATATGGGACTGAAGCTTTCTTT. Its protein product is CASSYRGYGTEAFF.

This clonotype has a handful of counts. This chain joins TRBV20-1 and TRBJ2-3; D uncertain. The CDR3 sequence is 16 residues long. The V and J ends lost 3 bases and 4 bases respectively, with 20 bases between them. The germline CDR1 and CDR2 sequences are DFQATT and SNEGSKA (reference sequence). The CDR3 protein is CSASSATHGLSDTQYF. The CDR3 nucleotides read TGCAGTGCTAGCTCAGCGACGCATGGTCTTTCAGATACGCAGTATTTT.

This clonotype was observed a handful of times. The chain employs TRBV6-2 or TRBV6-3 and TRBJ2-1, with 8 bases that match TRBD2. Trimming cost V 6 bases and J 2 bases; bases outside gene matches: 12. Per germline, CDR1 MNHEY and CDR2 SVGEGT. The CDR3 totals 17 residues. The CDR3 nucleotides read TGTGCCAGCAGAGGGTATACGGGAGGGATCGCCTACAATGAGCAGTTCTTC. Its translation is CASRGYTGGIAYNEQFF.

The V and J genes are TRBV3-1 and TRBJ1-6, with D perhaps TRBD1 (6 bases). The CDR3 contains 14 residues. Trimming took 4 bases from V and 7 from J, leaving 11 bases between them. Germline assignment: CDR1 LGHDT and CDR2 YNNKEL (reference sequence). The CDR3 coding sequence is TGTGCCAGCAGCCGACGGACAGAGAATTCACCCCTCCACTTT. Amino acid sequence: CASSRRTENSPLHF.

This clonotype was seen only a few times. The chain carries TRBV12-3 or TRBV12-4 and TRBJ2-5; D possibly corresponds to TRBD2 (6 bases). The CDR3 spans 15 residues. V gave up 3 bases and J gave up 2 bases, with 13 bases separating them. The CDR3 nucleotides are TGTGCCAGCAGTTTTATGGGACTGCCTCAAGAGACCCAGTACTTC. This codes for CASSFMGLPQETQYF.

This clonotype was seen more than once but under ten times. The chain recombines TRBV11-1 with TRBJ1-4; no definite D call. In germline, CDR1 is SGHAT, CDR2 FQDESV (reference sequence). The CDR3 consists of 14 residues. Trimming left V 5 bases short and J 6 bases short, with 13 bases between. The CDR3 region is CASSPTDAYEKLFF. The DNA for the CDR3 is TGTGCCAGCAGCCCTACGGACGCATATGAAAAACTGTTTTTT.